This TCR beta chain was found in a study of CD8+CD57+ T cells in acquired aplastic anemia. Patients who underwent sequencing had shown CD8+CD57+ cell expansion by flow cytometry. In germline, CDR1 is SEHNR, CDR2 FQNEAQ (reference sequence). The CDR3 length is 15 residues. The ends lost 0 bases at V and 4 bases at J; junction bases unmatched: 5. TCR beta VDJ and CDR3 were profiled, and genomic DNA was the template. TCRdb recomputed calls from the reads with MiXCR, one row per CDR3 protein. This table has 150,000 to 200,000 distinct CDR3 sequences, roughly half appearing once. This clonotype came up many times.

The sequenced material came from sorted CD4+, CD8+, or CD8+CD57+ T cells (not recorded which) from PBMCs. The TCR was taken from a human donor with aplastic anemia. V usage is TRBV7-9 and J usage is TRBJ2-5; 7 bases are a match to TRBD2. The CDR3 sequence: CASSLAEIAGETQYF. The CDR3 DNA is TGTGCCAGCAGCTTAGCGGAAATAGCGGGAGAGACCCAGTACTTC.